A selection of T cell receptor beta chains follows, all from one sample in a study of neurological immune-mediated disorders. TCRdb called the 5' RACE reads again in MiXCR, with one record for every CDR3 protein. The table shows about 27,000 distinct CDR3 sequences, with about 2.6% occurring only once. The sequencing input was PBMCs. Source of these receptors: a woman aged 50 to 60 with multiple sclerosis. CDR3s include the opening cysteine and the closing phenylalanine or tryptophan. The order of the fields is V gene, D gene, CDR3 length, clone size, J gene, CDR3 DNA, CDR3 protein. A D gene is named only where the DNA matches it firmly. Rows give clone size only sometimes, using once, few, many, or a class for an expanded clone.

>TRBV7-2|NA|14|many|TRBJ1-1
TGTGCCAGCAGCTTAGCTACAGGGAACACTGAAGCTTTCTTT
CASSLATGNTEAFF
>TRBV20-1|TRBD1|14|many|TRBJ1-6
TGCAGTGTCCGACAGGGGGCGAGAAATTCACCCCTCCACTTT
CSVRQGARNSPLHF
>TRBV20-1|NA|12|many|TRBJ2-2
TGCAGTGCTTGGGACCTTTACGGGGAGCTGTTTTTT
CSAWDLYGELFF
>TRBV29-1|NA|15|medium-sized|TRBJ1-1
TGCAGCGTTGTGACCCGATGGGGATCCGACACTGAAGCTTTCTTT
CSVVTRWGSDTEAFF
>TRBV9|TRBD2|15|many|TRBJ2-2
TGTGCCAGCAGCGTAACTAGCGGGAACACCGGGGAGCTGTTTTTT
CASSVTSGNTGELFF
>TRBV11-2|NA|14|many|TRBJ2-5
TGTGCCAGCAGCTTTACGGACGGCCGCGAGACCCAGTACTTC
CASSFTDGRETQYF
>TRBV4-3|TRBD1|15|NA|TRBJ2-1
TGCGCCAGCAGCCAAGATGAGGGGGCAGTCAATGAGCAGTTCTTC
CASSQDEGAVNEQFF
>TRBV3-1|NA|16|many|TRBJ1-5
TGTGCCAGCAGCCAGACCGCCGGGAGCCGCAATCAGCCCCAGCATTTT
CASSQTAGSRNQPQHF
>TRBV20-1|TRBD1|13|many|TRBJ1-5
TGCTCCGCGACAGGGATGAGCAATCAGCCCCAGAATTTT
CSATGMSNQPQNF
>TRBV10-3|TRBD1|13|many|TRBJ1-2
TGTGCCATCAGTGAGATCGACAGGGGTGGCTACACCTTC
CAISEIDRGGYTF
>TRBV6-5|NA|15|few|TRBJ1-2
TGTGCCAGCAGGAAAAGACGTTCCGGGAGTTATGGCTACACCTTC
CASRKRRSGSYGYTF
>TRBV18|TRBD1|15|many|TRBJ2-1
TGTGCCAGCTCACCGGGACAGGGGCAGTACAATGAGCAGTTCTTC
CASSPGQGQYNEQFF
>TRBV7-3|NA|13|many|TRBJ2-1
TGTGCCAGCAGCCCCACGAGCTACAATGAGCAGTTCTTC
CASSPTSYNEQFF
>TRBV7-3|NA|15|NA|TRBJ1-1
TGTGCCAGCAGCTTAGCCTCGGGGGGGAGCACTGAAGCTTTCTTT
CASSLASGGSTEAFF
>TRBV20-1|NA|14|many|TRBJ2-1
TGCAGTGCTTCTAGGAGGGGGTCCTACAATGAGCAGTTCTTC
CSASRRGSYNEQFF
>TRBV5-1|TRBD1|17|many|TRBJ1-1
TGCGCCAGCAGCTGGAGGACAGGCCTGGGGTTGAACACTGAAGCTTTCTTT
CASSWRTGLGLNTEAFF
>TRBV20-1|NA|14|many|TRBJ2-4
TGCAGTGCTGAGACACAAATTCGAACTTCCCCGCAGTACTTC
CSAETQIRTSPQYF
>TRBV9|TRBD2|17|many|TRBJ2-3
TGTGCCAGCAGCGTTACTAGCGGGGGTGGTTTCACAGATACGCAGTATTTT
CASSVTSGGGFTDTQYF
>TRBV6-6|NA|12|many|TRBJ1-1
TGTGCCAGCAGTTACCCCCTTACCGAAGCTTTCTTT
CASSYPLTEAFF
>TRBV3-1|NA|14|many|TRBJ1-4
TGTGCCAGCAGCCTCCAGGCTATTAATGAAAAACTGTTTTTT
CASSLQAINEKLFF
>TRBV20-1|TRBD1|13|medium-sized|TRBJ1-2
TGCAGTGCCCCGGGACAGGGGAGTCGTGGCTACACCTTC
CSAPGQGSRGYTF
>TRBV5-1|NA|14|many|TRBJ2-4
TGCGCCAGCAGTTTCGGGGGAGCCAAAAACATTCAGTACTTC
CASSFGGAKNIQYF
>TRBV7-2|NA|14|many|TRBJ1-5
TGTGCCAGCAGCTTGGAGTATAGCAATCAGCCCCAGCATTTT
CASSLEYSNQPQHF
>TRBV6-2/TRBV6-3|TRBD1|15|once|TRBJ1-2
TGTGCCAGCAGTTTGTCGGACAGGGGGAACTATGGCTACACCTTC
CASSLSDRGNYGYTF
>TRBV2|NA|13|few|TRBJ1-2
TGTGCCAGCACCCTGACGAGCTCCTATGGCTACACCTTC
CASTLTSSYGYTF
>TRBV18|TRBD1|14|many|TRBJ1-1
TGTGCCAGCTCACCGACAGGGGCGAACACTGAAGCTTTCTTT
CASSPTGANTEAFF